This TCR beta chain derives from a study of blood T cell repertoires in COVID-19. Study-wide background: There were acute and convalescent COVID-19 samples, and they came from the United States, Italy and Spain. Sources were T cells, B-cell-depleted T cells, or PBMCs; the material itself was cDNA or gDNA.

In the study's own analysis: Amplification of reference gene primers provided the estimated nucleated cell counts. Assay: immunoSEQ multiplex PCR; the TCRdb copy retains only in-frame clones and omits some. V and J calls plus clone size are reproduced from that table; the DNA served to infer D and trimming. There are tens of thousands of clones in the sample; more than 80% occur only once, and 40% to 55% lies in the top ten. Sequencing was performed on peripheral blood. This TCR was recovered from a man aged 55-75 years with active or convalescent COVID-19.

The CDR3 nucleotides read TGTGCCAGCAGGCTCTCCGGGGGTTCCATATATTTT. Its protein is CASRLSGGSIYF. The chain joins TRBV3-1 (or the pseudogene TRBV3-2) to TRBJ1-3, with D possibly TRBD1 on 5 matching bases. Germline V gene data show CDR1 as LGHDT and CDR2 as YNNKEL (reference sequence). The length of the CDR3 is 12 residues. Trimming pared 6 bases from V and 11 bases from J, leaving 14 bases between.